The source of this TCR beta chain is a study of T cell responses to AZD1222 COVID-19 vaccine. Germline loops: CDR1 LGHNA, CDR2 YSLEER. The V end lost 3 bases, the J end lost 7 bases, and 23 bases lay between the germline ends. The CDR3 contains 17 residues. Data came from immunoSEQ multiplex PCR; TCRdb stores just in-frame clones and leaves some out. The table lists about 73,000 clones, less than 85% of them singletons. This TCR was sampled from an adult who received the AZD1222 COVID-19 vaccine. The V call is TRBV4-3, the J call TRBJ2-3; D may be TRBD2 (8 bases). The specimen comprised peripheral blood, sampled 28 days after the second AZD1222 dose. DNA of the CDR3: TGCGCCAGCAGCCATCTAGAAGCGGGAGAAGGGGGCAATACGCAGTATTTT. Translation gives CASSHLEAGEGGNTQYF.